This is a list of T cell receptor beta chains from one sample in a study of beta chain features in type 1 diabetes. Libraries were prepared by immunoSEQ multiplex PCR; TCRdb keeps only in-frame clonotypes and omits some of them. This sample carries 400,000 or so clones, roughly 12% of them seen once, and the ten largest clones take approximately 0.01%. The sequencing sample was made of naive CD4+ T cells from blood. The receptors stem from a woman under 30 with type 1 diabetes. Both conserved end residues are trimmed from each CDR3. Fields, in order: V gene, CDR3 protein.

v_gene: TRBV5-1; CDR3aa: ASSLGQGRNSPLH
v_gene: TRBV10-3; CDR3aa: AIKSRENTGELF
v_gene: TRBV30; CDR3aa: AWNAARTSGATSSYEQY
v_gene: TRBV5-1; CDR3aa: ASSYETGPLH
v_gene: TRBV27; CDR3aa: ASRPYRGRGYEQY
v_gene: TRBV14; CDR3aa: ASSQMPGTTDTQY
v_gene: TRBV7-9; CDR3aa: ASSRYRDNYNQETQY
v_gene: TRBV10-3; CDR3aa: AISGFEAYEQY
v_gene: TRBV9; CDR3aa: ASSTGGLNEQF
v_gene: TRBV15; CDR3aa: ATSPGLSYEQY
v_gene: TRBV20-1; CDR3aa: SASNNEQF
v_gene: TRBV5-1; CDR3aa: ASSTDRGHGYT
v_gene: TRBV4-2; CDR3aa: ASSRGKSSEQF
v_gene: TRBV11-3; CDR3aa: ASSLSNSAKNIQY
v_gene: TRBV4-3; CDR3aa: ASSQGDRRAYEQY